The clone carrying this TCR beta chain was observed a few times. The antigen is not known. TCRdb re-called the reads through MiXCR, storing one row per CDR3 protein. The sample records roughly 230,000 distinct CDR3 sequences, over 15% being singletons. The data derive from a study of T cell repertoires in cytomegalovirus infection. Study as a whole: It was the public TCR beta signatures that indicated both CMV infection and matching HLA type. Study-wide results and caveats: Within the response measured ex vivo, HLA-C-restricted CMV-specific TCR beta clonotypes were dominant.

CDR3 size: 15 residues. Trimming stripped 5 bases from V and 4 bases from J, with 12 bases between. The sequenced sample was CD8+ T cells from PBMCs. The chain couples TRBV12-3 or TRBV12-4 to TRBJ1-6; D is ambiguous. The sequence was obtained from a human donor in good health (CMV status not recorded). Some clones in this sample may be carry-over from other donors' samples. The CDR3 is CASSPQMRYNSPLHF. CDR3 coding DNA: TGTGCCAGCAGTCCCCAGATGAGATATAATTCACCCCTCCACTTT.